The clone carrying this T cell receptor beta chain came up a few times. The sample comes from a study of T cell repertoires in cytomegalovirus infection. V was shortened by 1 base and J by 2 bases, with 10 bases between the two germline ends. This CDR3 region has 15 residues. The germline V gene encodes CDR1 LNHDA and CDR2 SQIVND (reference sequence). TCRdb processed the reads anew with MiXCR; each CDR3 protein has one entry. The sample contains under 250,000 distinct CDR3 sequences, 5% to 8.5% of which appear only once. The receptor was derived from a human donor in good health (CMV status not recorded). Some clones in this sample may be carry-over from other donors' samples. The chain recombines TRBV19 with TRBJ2-3; D may be TRBD1 or TRBD2 (5 bases each). The sequencing input was PBMCs. The CDR3 DNA reads as TGTGCCAGTAGTATAGTACGGGGCCCCACAGATACGCAGTATTTT. Amino acids: CASSIVRGPTDTQYF.